One and the same sample provided the 9 T cell receptor beta chains below, sequenced in a study of cytomegalovirus exposure and HLA in healthy donors. The repertoire was sequenced with immunoSEQ multiplex PCR; TCRdb's copy has only in-frame clones and lacks some. The sample records 300,000 to 450,000 clones, roughly 90% being singletons. Sequenced input: PBMCs. The receptors originated from a woman between 18 and 29 years old in good health and CMV-seronegative.

The chain combines TRBV7-2 with TRBJ2-7; 9 nucleotides align to TRBD2. CDR1 is SGHTA, CDR2 FQGNSA, per germline. The trim removed 0 bases at V and 4 bases at J, leaving 7 bases unmatched. The CDR3 spans 16 residues. DNA of the CDR3: TGTGCCAGCAGCTTAGCGGAGACTAGCGGATTTTACGAGCAGTACTTC. This gives the protein CASSLAETSGFYEQYF.

V is TRBV10-3 and J is TRBJ2-1, with 8 positions matching TRBD2. V lost 2 bases, J lost 8 bases, and 8 bases stayed unmatched. CDR1 and CDR2 (germline): ENHRY, SYGVKD. CDR3 length: 15 amino acids. The CDR3 nucleotides are TGTGCCATCAGTGAGGGGGGACTAGGGTACGATGAGCAGTTCTTC. Translation: CAISEGGLGYDEQFF.

This clone has a single count. The genes are TRBV29-1 and TRBJ1-2; TRBD1 might be the D (6 bases). Trimming took off 4 bases at V and 1 base at J, with 13 bases between the two ends. CDR1 is SQVTM, CDR2 ANQGSEA, per germline. The CDR3 spans 14 residues. The CDR3 bases are TGCAGCGTTGCAGGGGTCGGGATTAACTATGGCTACACCTTC. Residues: CSVAGVGINYGYTF.

The chain carries TRBV5-1 and TRBJ2-1, with TRBD2 matching 8 bases. Looked up from germline, CDR1 is SGHRS and CDR2 is YFSETQ. There are 16 residues in the CDR3. V gave up 0 bases and J gave up 3 bases; unmatched junction bases: 5. The CDR3 region has the DNA TGCGCCAGCAGCTTGGTTAACGGGAGGGACTACAATGAGCAGTTCTTC. Amino acid sequence: CASSLVNGRDYNEQFF. Based on the CDR3 plus reference TRBV5-1 and TRBJ2-1, the full variable domain is KAGVTQTPRYLIKTRGQQVTLSCSPISGHRSVSWYQQTPGQGLQFLFEYFSETQRNKGNFPGRFSGRQFSNSRSEMNVSTLELGDSALYLCASSLVNGRDYNEQFFGPGTRLTVL.

V and J are TRBV6-1 and TRBJ1-5; D gene ambiguous. Germline V gene data show CDR1 as MNHNS and CDR2 as SASEGT. The CDR3 contains 13 residues. V lost 1 base and J lost 4, with 5 bases in between. This CDR3 is CASSEVRNQPQHF. The CDR3 DNA sequence: TGTGCCAGCAGTGAAGTCAGGAATCAGCCCCAGCATTTT.

The chain carries TRBV2 and TRBJ1-5; the D gene is possibly TRBD1 (6 bases). The length of the CDR3 is 14 residues. Germline assignment: CDR1 SNHLY and CDR2 FYNNEI. V lost 5 bases and J lost 2, with 10 bases in between. CDR3 region: CASSPDRRNQPQHF. The CDR3 DNA is TGTGCCAGCAGTCCCGACAGGCGCAATCAGCCCCAGCATTTT.

The chain recombines TRBV6-5 with TRBJ1-1; D is unresolved. This CDR3 comprises 13 residues. The V end lost 0 bases, the J end lost 8 bases, and 10 bases lay between the germline ends. Per germline, CDR1 MNHEY and CDR2 SVGAGI. The CDR3 DNA follows: TGTGCCAGCAGTTACTCGTGGCAGGCGGAAGCTTTCTTT. Translating it yields CASSYSWQAEAFF.

V and J are TRBV27 and TRBJ1-1, with D tentatively TRBD1 (6 bases). Germline values: CDR1 MNHEY, CDR2 SMNVEV (reference sequence). This CDR3 region has 15 residues. Trimming cost V 2 bases and J 3 bases, with 13 bases left between them. CDR3 sequence (DNA): TGTGCCAGCAGTTTACGGTACAGGGAATACACTGAAGCTTTCTTT. This encodes CASSLRYREYTEAFF.

The count of this clone is one. V gene TRBV7-4 combines with J gene TRBJ1-1; D gene ambiguous. The germline V and J ends were trimmed by 3 bases and 0 bases, with 14 bases remaining between them. This CDR3 spans 16 amino acids. The germline V gene has CDR1 SGHVT and CDR2 SQSDAQ. In DNA form, the CDR3 reads TGTGCCAGCAGCTTCCGTATCCGGTCTATGAACACTGAAGCTTTCTTT. Protein sequence: CASSFRIRSMNTEAFF.